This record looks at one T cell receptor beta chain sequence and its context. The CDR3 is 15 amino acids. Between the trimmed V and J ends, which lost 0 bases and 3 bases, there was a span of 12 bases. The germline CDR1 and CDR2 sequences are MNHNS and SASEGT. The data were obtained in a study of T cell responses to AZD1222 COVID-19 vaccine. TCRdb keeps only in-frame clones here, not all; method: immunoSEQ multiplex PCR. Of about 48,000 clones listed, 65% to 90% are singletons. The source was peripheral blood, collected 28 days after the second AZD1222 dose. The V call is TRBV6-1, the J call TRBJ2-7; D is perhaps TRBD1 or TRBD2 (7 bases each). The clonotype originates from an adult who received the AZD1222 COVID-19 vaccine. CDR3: CASSEARGTVYEQYF. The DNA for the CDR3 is TGTGCCAGCAGTGAAGCGCGGGGGACAGTCTACGAGCAGTACTTC.